This T cell receptor (beta chain) stems from a study of human CD8 memory T cell subsets. UMI-labeled 5' RACE yielded the TCR beta libraries. One entry per CDR3 protein, without DNA, is what TCRdb gives after re-calling the 5' RACE reads. The sample holds about 10,000 distinct CDR3 sequences. Study-level points and caveats: Similarly high diversity was seen in stem-like memory and precursor exhausted T cells, but not in effector memory cells. Of all T cell receptor chains, just the beta chains were sequenced in this study.

Of note for this clonotype: Its matching antigen is unknown.

This CDR3 contains 14 residues. Germline V gene lookup returns CDR1 SGHRS and CDR2 YFSETQ. A negative magnetic separation step was used to enrich total CD8+ T cells. Sequenced: CD8+ T cells from PBMCs. This rearrangement joins TRBV5-1 to TRBJ2-7; TCRdb designates TRBD2, a call that cannot be tested without DNA. This TCR was recovered from a human donor in good health. This CDR3 reads CASSPEGISYEQYF. Together with reference TRBV5-1 and TRBJ2-7, the CDR3 gives the full variable domain: KAGVTQTPRYLIKTRGQQVTLSCSPISGHRSVSWYQQTPGQGLQFLFEYFSETQRNKGNFPGRFSGRQFSNSRSEMNVSTLELGDSALYLCASSPEGISYEQYFGPGTRLTVT.